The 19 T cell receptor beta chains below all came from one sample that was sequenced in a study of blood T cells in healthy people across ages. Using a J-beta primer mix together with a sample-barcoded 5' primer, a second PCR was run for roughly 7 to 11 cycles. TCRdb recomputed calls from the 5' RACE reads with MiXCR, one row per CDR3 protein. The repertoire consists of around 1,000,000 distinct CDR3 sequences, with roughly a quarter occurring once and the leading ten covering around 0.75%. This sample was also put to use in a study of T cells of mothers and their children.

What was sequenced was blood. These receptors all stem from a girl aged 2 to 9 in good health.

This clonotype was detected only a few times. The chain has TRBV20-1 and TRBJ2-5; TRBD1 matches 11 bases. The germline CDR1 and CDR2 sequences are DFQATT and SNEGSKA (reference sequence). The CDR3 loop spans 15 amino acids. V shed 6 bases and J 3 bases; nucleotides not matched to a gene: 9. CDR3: CSARTGGGREETQYF. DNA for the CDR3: TGCAGTGCCAGGACAGGGGGCGGAAGAGAAGAGACCCAGTACTTC.

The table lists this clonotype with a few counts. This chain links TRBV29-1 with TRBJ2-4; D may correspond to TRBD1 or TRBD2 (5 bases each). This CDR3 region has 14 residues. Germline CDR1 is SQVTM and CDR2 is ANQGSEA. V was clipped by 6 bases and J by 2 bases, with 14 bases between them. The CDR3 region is CSVRDLSTKNIQYF. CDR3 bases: TGCAGCGTCCGGGACCTGTCGACCAAAAACATTCAGTACTTC.

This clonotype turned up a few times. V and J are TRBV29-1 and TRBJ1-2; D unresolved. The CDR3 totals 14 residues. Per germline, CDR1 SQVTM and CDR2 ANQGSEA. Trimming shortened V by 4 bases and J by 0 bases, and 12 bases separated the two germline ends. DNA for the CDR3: TGCAGCGTTGTGGGCGGACCAGCTAACTATGGCTACACCTTC. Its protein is CSVVGGPANYGYTF.

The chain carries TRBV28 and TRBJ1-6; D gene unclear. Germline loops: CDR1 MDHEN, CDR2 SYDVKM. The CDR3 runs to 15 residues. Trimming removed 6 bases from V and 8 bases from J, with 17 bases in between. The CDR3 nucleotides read TGTGCCAGCAGCCCTTTTGTTGGGGAGGATTCACCCCTCCACTTT. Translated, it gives CASSPFVGEDSPLHF.

The CDR3 DNA follows: TGTGCCAGCAGCGATTACGATGGGGGTTATGGCTACACCTTC. This codes for CASSDYDGGYGYTF. This chain links TRBV4-2 with TRBJ1-2, with D perhaps TRBD1 (5 bases). Germline V lookup: CDR1 LGHNA, CDR2 YNFKEQ. Trimming took 5 bases from V and 5 from J, leaving 15 bases between them. There are 14 residues in the CDR3.

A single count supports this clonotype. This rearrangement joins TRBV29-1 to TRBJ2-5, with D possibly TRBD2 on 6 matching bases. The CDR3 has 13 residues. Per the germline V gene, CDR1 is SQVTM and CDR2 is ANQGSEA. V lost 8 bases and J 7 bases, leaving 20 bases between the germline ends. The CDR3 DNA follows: TGCAGCCCACGTGGTGCTAGCGAGGGGACCCAGTACTTC. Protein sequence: CSPRGASEGTQYF.

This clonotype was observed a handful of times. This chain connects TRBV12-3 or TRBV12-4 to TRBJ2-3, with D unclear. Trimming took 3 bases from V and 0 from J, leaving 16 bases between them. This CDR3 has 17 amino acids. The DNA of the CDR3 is TGTGCCAGCAGTTTTACGTCAACCTTTCCTAGCACAGATACGCAGTATTTT. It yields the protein CASSFTSTFPSTDTQYF.

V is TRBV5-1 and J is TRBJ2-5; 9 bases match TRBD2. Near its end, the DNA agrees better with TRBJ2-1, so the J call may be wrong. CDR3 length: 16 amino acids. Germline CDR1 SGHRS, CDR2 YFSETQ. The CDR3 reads CASSLATSGSHNEQFF. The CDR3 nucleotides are TGCGCCAGCAGCTTGGCGACTAGCGGATCCCACAATGAGCAGTTCTTC.

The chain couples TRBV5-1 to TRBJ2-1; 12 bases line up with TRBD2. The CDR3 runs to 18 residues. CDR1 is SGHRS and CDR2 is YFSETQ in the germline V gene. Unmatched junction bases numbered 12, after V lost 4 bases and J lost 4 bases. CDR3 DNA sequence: TGCGCCAGCAGCGTAACTAGCGGGGGGTACGGGGGTTACAATGAGCAGTTCTTC. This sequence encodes CASSVTSGGYGGYNEQFF.

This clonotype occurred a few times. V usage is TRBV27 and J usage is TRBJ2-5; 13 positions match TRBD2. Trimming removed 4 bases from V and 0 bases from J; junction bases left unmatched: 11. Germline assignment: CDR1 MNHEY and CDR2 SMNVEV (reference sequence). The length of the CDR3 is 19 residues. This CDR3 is CASSSPPGLAGKYQETQYF. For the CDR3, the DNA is TGTGCCAGCAGTTCTCCCCCGGGACTAGCGGGAAAGTACCAAGAGACCCAGTACTTC.

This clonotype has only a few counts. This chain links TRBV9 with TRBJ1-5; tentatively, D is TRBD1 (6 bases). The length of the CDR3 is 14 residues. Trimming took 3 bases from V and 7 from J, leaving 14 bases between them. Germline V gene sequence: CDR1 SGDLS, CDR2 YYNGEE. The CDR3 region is CASSGGFGGQPQHF. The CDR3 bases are TGTGCCAGCAGCGGGGGGTTCGGGGGCCAGCCCCAGCATTTT.

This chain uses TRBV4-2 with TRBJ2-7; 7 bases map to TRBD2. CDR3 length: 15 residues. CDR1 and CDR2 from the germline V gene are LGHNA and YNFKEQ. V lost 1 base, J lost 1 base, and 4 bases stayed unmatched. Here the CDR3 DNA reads TGTGCCAGCAGCCAAGGGGTTAGCGGGTCCTACGAGCAGTACTTC. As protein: CASSQGVSGSYEQYF.

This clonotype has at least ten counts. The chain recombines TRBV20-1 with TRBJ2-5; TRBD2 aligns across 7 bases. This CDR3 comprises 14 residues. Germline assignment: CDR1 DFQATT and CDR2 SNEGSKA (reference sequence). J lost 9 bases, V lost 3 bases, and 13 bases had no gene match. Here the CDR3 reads CSASPGLSREAQYF. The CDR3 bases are TGCAGTGCTAGTCCCGGGCTCTCACGGGAGGCCCAGTACTTC.

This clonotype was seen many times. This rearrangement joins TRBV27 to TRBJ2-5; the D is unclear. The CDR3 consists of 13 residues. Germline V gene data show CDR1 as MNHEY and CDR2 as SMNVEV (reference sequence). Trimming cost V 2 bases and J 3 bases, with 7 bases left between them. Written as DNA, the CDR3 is TGTGCCAGCAGTTTACTTGGGGAAGAGACCCAGTACTTC. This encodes CASSLLGEETQYF.

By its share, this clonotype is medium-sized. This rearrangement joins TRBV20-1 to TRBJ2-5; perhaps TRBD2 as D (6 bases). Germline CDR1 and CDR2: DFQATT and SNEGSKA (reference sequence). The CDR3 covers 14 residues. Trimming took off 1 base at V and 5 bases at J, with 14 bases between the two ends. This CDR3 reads CSARAAGGGETQYF. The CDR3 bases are TGCAGTGCTAGAGCCGCAGGCGGAGGGGAGACCCAGTACTTC.

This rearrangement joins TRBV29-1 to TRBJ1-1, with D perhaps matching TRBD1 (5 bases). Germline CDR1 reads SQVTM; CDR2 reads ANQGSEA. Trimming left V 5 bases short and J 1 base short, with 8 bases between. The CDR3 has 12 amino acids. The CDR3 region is CSVSTGNTEAFF. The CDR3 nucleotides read TGCAGCGTTTCAACAGGGAACACTGAAGCTTTCTTT.

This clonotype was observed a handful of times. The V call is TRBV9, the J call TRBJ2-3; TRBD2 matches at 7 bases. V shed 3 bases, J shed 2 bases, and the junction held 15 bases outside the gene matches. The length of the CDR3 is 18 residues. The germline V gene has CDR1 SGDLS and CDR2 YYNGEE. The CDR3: CASSGTRRLAVPTDTQYF. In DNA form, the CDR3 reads TGTGCCAGCAGCGGGACCCGAAGGCTAGCGGTGCCCACAGATACGCAGTATTTT.

The CDR3 is CASSNRPRVIGGELFF. CDR3 nucleotides: TGTGCCAGCAGCAATAGGCCCCGGGTGATCGGCGGGGAGCTGTTTTTT. V usage is TRBV11-2 and J usage is TRBJ2-2; no reliable D call. Trimming pared 5 bases from V and 7 bases from J, leaving 20 bases between. There are 16 residues in the CDR3. The germline V gene encodes CDR1 SGHAT and CDR2 FQNNGV. The variable domain in full, completed from reference TRBV11-2 and TRBJ2-2, reads EAGVAQSPRYKIIEKRQSVAFWCNPISGHATLYWYQQILGQGPKLLIQFQNNGVVDDSQLPKDRFSAERLKGVDSTLKIQPAKLEDSAVYLCASSNRPRVIGGELFFGEGSRLTVL.

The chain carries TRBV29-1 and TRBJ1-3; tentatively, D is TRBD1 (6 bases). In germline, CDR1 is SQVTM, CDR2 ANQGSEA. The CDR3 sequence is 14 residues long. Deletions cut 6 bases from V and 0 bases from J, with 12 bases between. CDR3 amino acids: CSVGTGTSGNTIYF. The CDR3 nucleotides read TGCAGCGTGGGTACAGGGACCTCTGGAAACACCATATATTTT.